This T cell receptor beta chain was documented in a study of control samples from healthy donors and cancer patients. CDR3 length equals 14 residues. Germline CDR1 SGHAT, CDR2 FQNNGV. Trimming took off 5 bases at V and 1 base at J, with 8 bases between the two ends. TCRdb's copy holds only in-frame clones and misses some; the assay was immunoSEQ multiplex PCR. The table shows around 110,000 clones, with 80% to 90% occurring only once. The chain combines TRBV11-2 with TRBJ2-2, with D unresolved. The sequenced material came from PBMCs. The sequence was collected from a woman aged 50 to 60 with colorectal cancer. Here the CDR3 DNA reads TGTGCCAGCAGCGTAGCATTGAACACCGGGGAGCTGTTTTTT. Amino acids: CASSVALNTGELFF.